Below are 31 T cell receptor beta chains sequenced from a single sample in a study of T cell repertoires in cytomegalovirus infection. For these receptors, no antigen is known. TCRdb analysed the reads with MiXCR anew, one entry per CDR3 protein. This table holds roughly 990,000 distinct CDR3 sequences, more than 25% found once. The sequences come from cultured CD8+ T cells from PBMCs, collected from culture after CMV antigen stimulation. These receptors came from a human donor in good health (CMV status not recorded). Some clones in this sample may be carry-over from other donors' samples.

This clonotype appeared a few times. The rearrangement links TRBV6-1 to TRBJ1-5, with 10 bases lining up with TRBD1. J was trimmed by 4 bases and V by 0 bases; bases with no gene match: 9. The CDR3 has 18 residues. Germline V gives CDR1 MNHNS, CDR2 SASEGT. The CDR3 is CASSEAGQGFPWNQPQHF. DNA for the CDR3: TGTGCCAGCAGTGAAGCGGGACAGGGGTTCCCTTGGAATCAGCCCCAGCATTTT.

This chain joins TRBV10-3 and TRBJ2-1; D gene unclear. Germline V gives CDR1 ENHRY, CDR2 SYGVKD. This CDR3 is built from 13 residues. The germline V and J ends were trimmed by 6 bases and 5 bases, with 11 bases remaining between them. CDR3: CAISEVQDNEQFF. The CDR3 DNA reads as TGTGCCATCAGCGAGGTCCAGGACAATGAGCAGTTCTTC.

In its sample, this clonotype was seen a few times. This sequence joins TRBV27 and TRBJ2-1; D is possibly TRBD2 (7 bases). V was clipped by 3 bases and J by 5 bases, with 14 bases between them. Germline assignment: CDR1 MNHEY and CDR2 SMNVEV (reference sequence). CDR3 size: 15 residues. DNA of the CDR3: TGTGCCAGCAGTTTTTTGGGGGGGGCTAACAATGAGCAGTTCTTC. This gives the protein CASSFLGGANNEQFF.

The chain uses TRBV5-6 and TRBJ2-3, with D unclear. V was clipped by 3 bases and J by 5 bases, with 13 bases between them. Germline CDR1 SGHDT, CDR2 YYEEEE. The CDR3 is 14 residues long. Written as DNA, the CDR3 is TGTGCCAGCAGCTACAAATTTCGTAGAGATACGCAGTATTTT. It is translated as CASSYKFRRDTQYF.

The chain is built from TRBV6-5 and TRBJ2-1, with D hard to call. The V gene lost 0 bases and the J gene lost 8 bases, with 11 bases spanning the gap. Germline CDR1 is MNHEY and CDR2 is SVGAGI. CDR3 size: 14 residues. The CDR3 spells CASSYSALSDEQFF. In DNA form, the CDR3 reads TGTGCCAGCAGTTACTCCGCGCTGAGCGATGAGCAGTTCTTC.

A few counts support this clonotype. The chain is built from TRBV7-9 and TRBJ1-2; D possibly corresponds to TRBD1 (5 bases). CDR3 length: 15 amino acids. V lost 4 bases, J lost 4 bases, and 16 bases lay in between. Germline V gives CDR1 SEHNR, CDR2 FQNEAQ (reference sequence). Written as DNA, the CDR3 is TGTGCCAGCAGCTCCCTGCCCGACAGCAGCTATGGCTACACCTTC. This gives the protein CASSSLPDSSYGYTF.

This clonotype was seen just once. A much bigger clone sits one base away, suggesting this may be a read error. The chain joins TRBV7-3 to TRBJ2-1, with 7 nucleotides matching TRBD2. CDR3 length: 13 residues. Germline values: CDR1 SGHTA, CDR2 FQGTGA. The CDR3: CVSSLQGGNEQFF. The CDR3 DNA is TGTGTCAGCAGCTTGCAGGGAGGGAATGAGCAGTTCTTC.

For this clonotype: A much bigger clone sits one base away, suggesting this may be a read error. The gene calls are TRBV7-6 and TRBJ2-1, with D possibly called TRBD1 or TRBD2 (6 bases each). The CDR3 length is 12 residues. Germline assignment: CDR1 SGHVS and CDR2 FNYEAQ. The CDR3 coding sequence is TGTGCCAGCAGCTCACAGGGAGGTGAGGAGTTCTTC. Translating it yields CASSSQGGEEFF. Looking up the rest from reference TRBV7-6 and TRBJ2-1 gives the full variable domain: GAGVSQSPRYKVTKRGQDVALRCDPISGHVSLYWYRQALGQGPEFLTYFNYEAQQDKSGLPNDRFSAERPEGSISTLTIQRTEQRDSAMYRCASSSQGGEEFFGPGTRLTVL.

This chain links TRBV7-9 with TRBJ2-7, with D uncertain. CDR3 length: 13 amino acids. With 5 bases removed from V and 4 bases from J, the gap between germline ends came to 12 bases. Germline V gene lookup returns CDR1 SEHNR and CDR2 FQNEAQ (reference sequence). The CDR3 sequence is CASSPLARYEQYV. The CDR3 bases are TGTGCCAGCAGCCCCTTAGCTAGGTACGAGCAGTACGTC.

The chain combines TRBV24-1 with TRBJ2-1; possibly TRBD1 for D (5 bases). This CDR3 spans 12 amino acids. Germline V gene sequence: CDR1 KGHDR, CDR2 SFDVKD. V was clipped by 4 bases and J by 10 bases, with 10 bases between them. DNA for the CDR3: TGTGCCACCAGTGACCAAGACAGCGAGCAGTTCTTC. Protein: CATSDQDSEQFF.

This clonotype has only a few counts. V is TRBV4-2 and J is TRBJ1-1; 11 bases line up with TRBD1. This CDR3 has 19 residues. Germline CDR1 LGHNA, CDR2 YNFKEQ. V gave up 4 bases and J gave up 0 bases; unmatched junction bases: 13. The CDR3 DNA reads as TGTGCCAGCAGCCGCCTCTCCGGGACAGGGGGTAAAATGAACACTGAAGCTTTCTTT. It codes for CASSRLSGTGGKMNTEAFF.

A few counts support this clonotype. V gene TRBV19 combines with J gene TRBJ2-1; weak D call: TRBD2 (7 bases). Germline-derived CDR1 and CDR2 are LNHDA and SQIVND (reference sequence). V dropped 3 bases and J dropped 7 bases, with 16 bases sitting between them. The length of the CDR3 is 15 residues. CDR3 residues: CASSMSGGASNEQFF. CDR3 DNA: TGTGCCAGTAGTATGAGTGGGGGGGCGTCAAATGAGCAGTTCTTC.

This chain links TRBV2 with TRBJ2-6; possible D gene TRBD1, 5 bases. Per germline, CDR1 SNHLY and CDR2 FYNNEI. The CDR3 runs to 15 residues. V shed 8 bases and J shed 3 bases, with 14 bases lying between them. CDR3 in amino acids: CASLARRDGANVLTF. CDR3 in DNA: TGTGCCAGCCTTGCCCGCAGGGATGGGGCCAACGTCCTGACTTTC.

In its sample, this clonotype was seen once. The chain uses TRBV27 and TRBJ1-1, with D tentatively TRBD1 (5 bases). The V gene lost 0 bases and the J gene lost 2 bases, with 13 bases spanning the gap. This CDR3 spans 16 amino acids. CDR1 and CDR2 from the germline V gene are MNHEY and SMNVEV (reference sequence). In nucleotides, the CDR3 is TGTGCCAGCAGTTTATCGCGGGACGGGACTAACACTGAAGCTTTCTTT. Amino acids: CASSLSRDGTNTEAFF.

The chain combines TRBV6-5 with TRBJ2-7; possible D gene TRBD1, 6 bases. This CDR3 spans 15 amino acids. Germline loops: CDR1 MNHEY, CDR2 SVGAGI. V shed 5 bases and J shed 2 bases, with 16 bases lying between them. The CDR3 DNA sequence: TGTGCCAGCAGTCTTTCTTCCAGGGGAACCTACGAGCAGTACTTC. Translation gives CASSLSSRGTYEQYF.

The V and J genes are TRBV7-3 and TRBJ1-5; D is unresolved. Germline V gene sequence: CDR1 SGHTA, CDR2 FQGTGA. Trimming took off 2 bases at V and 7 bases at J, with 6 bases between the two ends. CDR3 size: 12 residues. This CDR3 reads CASSLFGQPQHF. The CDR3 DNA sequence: TGTGCCAGCAGCTTATTTGGGCAGCCCCAGCATTTT.

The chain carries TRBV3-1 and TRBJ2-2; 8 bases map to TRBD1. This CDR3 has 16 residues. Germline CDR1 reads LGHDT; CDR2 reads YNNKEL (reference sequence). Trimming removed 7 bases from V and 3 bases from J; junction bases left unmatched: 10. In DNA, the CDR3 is TGTGCCAGCAACCTTCGACAGGGGTCGTACACCGGGGAGCTGTTTTTT. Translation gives CASNLRQGSYTGELFF.

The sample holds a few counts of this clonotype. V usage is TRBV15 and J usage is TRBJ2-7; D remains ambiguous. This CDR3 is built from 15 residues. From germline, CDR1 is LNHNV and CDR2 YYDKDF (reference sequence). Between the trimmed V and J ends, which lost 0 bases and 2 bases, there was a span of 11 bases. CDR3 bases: TGTGCCACCAGCAGAGATCGCGCGGATCCCTACGAGCAGTACGTC. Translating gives CATSRDRADPYEQYV.

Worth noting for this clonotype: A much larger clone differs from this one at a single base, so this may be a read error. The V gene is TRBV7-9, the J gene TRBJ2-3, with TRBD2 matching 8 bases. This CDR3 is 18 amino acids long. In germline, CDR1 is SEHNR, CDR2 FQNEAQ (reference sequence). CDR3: CVSSLPAGAATRTDTQYF. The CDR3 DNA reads TGTGTCAGCAGCTTACCAGCGGGGGCCGCGACCCGCACAGATACGCAGTATTTT. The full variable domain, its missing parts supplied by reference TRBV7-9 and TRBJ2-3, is DTGVSQNPRHKITKRGQNVTFRCDPISEHNRLYWYRQTLGQGPEFLTYFQNEAQLEKSRLLSDRFSAERPKGSFSTLEIQRTEQGDSAMYLCVSSLPAGAATRTDTQYFGPGTRLTVL.

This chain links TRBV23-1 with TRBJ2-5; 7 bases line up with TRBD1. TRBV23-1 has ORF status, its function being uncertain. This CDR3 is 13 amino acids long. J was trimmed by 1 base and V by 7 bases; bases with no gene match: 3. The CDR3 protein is CASIGTVQETQYF. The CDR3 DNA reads TGCGCCAGCATCGGGACAGTCCAAGAGACCCAGTACTTC.

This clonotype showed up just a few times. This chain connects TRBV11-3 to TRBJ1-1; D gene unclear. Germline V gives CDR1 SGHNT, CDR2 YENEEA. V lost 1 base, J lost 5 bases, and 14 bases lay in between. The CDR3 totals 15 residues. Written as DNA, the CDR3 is TGTGCCAGCAGCTTAGCTCCTGGCCCGACTACTGAAGCTTTCTTT. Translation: CASSLAPGPTTEAFF.

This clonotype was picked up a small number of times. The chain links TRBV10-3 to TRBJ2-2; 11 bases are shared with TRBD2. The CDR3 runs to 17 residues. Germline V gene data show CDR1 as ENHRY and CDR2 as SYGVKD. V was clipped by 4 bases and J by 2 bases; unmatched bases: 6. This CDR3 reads CAISGAGLAENTGELFF. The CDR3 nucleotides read TGTGCCATCAGTGGGGCGGGACTAGCGGAAAACACCGGGGAGCTGTTTTTT.

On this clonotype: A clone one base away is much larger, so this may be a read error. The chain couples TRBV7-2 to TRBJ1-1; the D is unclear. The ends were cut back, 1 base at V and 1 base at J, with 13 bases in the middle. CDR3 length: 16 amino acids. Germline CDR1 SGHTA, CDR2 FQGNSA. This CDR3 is CASSLDSWEENTEAFF. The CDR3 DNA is TGTGCCAGCAGCTTAGATTCGTGGGAGGAGAACACTGAAGCTTTCTTT.

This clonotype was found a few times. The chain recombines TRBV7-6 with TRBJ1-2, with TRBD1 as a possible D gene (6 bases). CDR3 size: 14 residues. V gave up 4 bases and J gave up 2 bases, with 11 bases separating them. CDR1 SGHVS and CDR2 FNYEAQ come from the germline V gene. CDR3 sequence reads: CASSYGQLNYGYTF. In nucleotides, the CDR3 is TGTGCCAGCAGCTACGGACAGCTGAACTATGGCTACACCTTC.

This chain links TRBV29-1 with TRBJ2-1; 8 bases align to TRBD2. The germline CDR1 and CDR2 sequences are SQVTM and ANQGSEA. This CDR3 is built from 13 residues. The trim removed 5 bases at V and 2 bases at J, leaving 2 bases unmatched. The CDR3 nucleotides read TGCAGCGTTCGGGGGGGTACCTACAATGAGCAGTTCTTC. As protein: CSVRGGTYNEQFF.

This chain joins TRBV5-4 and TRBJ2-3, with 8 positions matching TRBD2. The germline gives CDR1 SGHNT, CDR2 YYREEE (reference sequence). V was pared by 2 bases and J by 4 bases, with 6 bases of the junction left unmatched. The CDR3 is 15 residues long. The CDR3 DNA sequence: TGTGCCAGCAGCTTCGTCTCGGGGGGGCCAGATACGCAGTATTTT. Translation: CASSFVSGGPDTQYF.

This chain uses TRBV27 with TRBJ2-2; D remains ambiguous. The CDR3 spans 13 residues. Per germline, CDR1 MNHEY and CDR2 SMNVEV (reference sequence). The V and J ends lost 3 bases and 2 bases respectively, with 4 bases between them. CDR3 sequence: CASSFFNTGELFF. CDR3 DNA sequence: TGTGCCAGCAGTTTTTTTAACACCGGGGAGCTGTTTTTT.

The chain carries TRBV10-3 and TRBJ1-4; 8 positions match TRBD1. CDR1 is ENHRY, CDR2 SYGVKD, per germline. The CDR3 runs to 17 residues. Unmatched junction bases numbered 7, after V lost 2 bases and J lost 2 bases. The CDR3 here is CAISEPARGLTNEKLFF. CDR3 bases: TGTGCCATCAGTGAGCCCGCCAGGGGGCTTACTAATGAAAAACTGTTTTTT.

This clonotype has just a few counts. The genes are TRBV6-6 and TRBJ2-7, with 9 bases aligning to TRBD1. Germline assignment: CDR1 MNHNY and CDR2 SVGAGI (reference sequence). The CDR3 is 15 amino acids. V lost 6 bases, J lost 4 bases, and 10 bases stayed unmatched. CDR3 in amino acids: CASSPTGTGWYEQYV. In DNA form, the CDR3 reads TGTGCCAGCAGCCCTACCGGGACAGGGTGGTACGAGCAGTACGTC.

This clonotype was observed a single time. This CDR3 reads CASSFGQIQYF. The DNA of the CDR3 is TGTGCCAGCAGTTTTGGACAGATACAGTACTTC. The V and J genes are TRBV27 and TRBJ2-7; possible D gene TRBD1, 6 bases. Germline V CDR1 and CDR2: MNHEY, SMNVEV (reference sequence). Trimming stripped 3 bases from V and 10 bases from J, with 10 bases between. The CDR3 extends over 11 amino acids.

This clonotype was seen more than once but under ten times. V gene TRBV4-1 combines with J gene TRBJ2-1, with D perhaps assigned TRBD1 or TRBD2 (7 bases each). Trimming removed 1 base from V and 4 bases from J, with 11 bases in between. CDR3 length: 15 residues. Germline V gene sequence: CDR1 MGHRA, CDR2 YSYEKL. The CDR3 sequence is CASSQGQGGYNEQFF. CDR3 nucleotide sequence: TGCGCCAGCAGCCAAGGCCAGGGGGGGTACAATGAGCAGTTCTTC.